Following are 4 T cell receptor beta chains from one sample sequenced in a study of response to subunit inactivated influenza vaccine. TCRdb redid the calling of the RT-PCR reads with MiXCR, one entry per CDR3 protein. In the table there are roughly 500,000 distinct CDR3 sequences, about 15% of which are singletons. This material consisted of CD4+ T cells sorted from PBMCs, taken around 25 months after vaccination. Receptors originate from a man aged 50-75 years who received an inactivated influenza vaccine.

This clonotype was counted between two and nine times. The V gene is TRBV28, the J gene TRBJ2-3, with 9 nucleotides matching TRBD2. The CDR3 is made up of 13 amino acids. The trim removed 7 bases at V and 10 bases at J, leaving 9 bases unmatched. Germline CDR1 is MDHEN and CDR2 is SYDVKM. The CDR3 here is CASNLREGLPQYF. CDR3 bases: TGTGCCAGCAATCTGCGGGAGGGCCTACCGCAGTATTTT.

This clonotype has at least ten counts. For the CDR3, the DNA is TGTGCCACCAGGGGGACGATAGATACGCAGTATTTT. Protein sequence: CATRGTIDTQYF. V is TRBV15 and J is TRBJ2-3; D could derive from TRBD1 or TRBD2 (5 bases each). This CDR3 spans 12 amino acids. The ends were cut back, 6 bases at V and 5 bases at J, with 9 bases in the middle. The germline V gene encodes CDR1 LNHNV and CDR2 YYDKDF (reference sequence).

The J gene is TRBJ2-1, the V gene TRBV7-2; D gene uncertain. The V end lost 1 base, the J end lost 8 bases, and 9 bases lay between the germline ends. The germline gives CDR1 SGHTA, CDR2 FQGNSA. CDR3 length: 13 residues. The CDR3 region is CASSLVSIYEQFF. CDR3 bases: TGTGCCAGCAGCTTAGTGTCTATCTATGAGCAGTTCTTC.

This chain joins TRBV5-4 and TRBJ2-3; the match to TRBD2 covers 8 bases. This CDR3 has 17 amino acids. Germline CDR1 SGHNT, CDR2 YYREEE (reference sequence). With V trimmed by 4 bases and J by 6 bases, 16 bases remained unmatched. The CDR3, as DNA: TGTGCCAGCAGCCTAGGCCACTACGCGGGGGGAGAGGATACGCAGTATTTT. The encoded protein is CASSLGHYAGGEDTQYF.